This TCR beta chain came from a study of precursors of human CD4 cytotoxic T cells. Four sorted CD4+ memory subsets, central memory, effector memory, IL-7R-high TEMRA and IL-7R-negative TEMRA, were UMI-sequenced. TCRdb reprocessed the reads with MiXCR, giving one entry per CDR3 protein. Here the sample spans under 500 distinct CDR3 sequences, 20% to 25% being singletons. Sequencing was carried out using memory CD4+ T cells from blood (PBMCs). The receptors were sampled from a human donor in good health.

This chain uses TRBV27 with TRBJ2-1, with 7 bases aligning to TRBD2. From germline, CDR1 is MNHEY and CDR2 SMNVEV (reference sequence). This CDR3 is built from 15 residues. With V trimmed by 1 base and J by 3 bases, 3 bases remained unmatched. CDR3 in amino acids: CASSLWGGDYNEQFF. The CDR3 bases are TGTGCCAGCAGTTTATGGGGGGGAGACTACAATGAGCAGTTCTTC.